What follows are 8 T cell receptor beta chains derived from one specimen sequenced in a study of early T cells in non-severe SARS-CoV-2 infection. TCRdb redid the calling of the 5' RACE reads with MiXCR, one entry per CDR3 protein. The repertoire holds about 60,000 distinct CDR3 sequences, roughly a tenth seen once, with roughly 1.2% in the top ten. Sequencing input: whole blood. These receptors came from an adult who was a healthcare worker with PCR-confirmed SARS-CoV-2 infection or an uninfected control (not recorded which).

This clonotype was seen many times. The V and J genes are TRBV18 and TRBJ2-2, with D hard to call. The germline V gene has CDR1 KGHSH and CDR2 LQKENI. This CDR3 comprises 16 residues. Trimming took 3 bases from V and 6 from J, leaving 17 bases between them. In DNA, the CDR3 is TGTGCCAGCTCACCGCCGGGTTGGTCAAACGCCGGGGAGCTGTTTTTT. It yields the protein CASSPPGWSNAGELFF.

The table lists this clonotype with a count of one. V is TRBV7-3 and J is TRBJ2-2, with no clear D. Germline V lookup: CDR1 SGHTA, CDR2 FQGTGA. The V end lost 2 bases, the J end lost 3 bases, and 4 bases lay between the germline ends. The CDR3 has 13 amino acids. The CDR3 coding sequence is TGTGCCAGCAGCTTACTGGACACCGGGGAGCTGTTTTTT. The encoded protein is CASSLLDTGELFF.

This clonotype was observed a few times. This chain joins TRBV7-9 and TRBJ2-1; D call uncertain. The CDR3 sequence is 11 residues long. Trimming cost V 7 bases and J 3 bases, with 4 bases left between them. CDR1 is SEHNR and CDR2 is FQNEAQ in the germline V gene (reference sequence). The CDR3 nucleotides read TGTGCCAGCACCATCTACAATGAGCAGTTCTTC. It translates to CASTIYNEQFF.

This clonotype was counted only a few times. The chain links TRBV18 to TRBJ2-2, with D unresolved. The CDR3 sequence is 14 residues long. Trimming pared 3 bases from V and 2 bases from J, leaving 7 bases between. From germline, CDR1 is KGHSH and CDR2 LQKENI. CDR3 sequence: CASSPNSNTGELFF. CDR3 nucleotide sequence: TGTGCCAGCTCACCGAATAGCAACACCGGGGAGCTGTTTTTT. Full variable domain (outside the CDR3, taken from reference TRBV18 and TRBJ2-2): NAGVMQNPRHLVRRRGQEARLRCSPMKGHSHVYWYRQLPEEGLKFMVYLQKENIIDESGMPKERFSAEFPKEGPSILRIQQVVRGDSAAYFCASSPNSNTGELFFGEGSRLTVL.

The chain carries TRBV3-2 and TRBJ2-3. TRBV3-2 is tagged as a pseudogene. The length of the CDR3 is 13 residues. CDR3 nucleotides: TGTGCCAGCAGCCAACATAGCACAGATACGCAGTATTTT. Its protein is CASSQHSTDTQYF.

This clonotype was observed a handful of times. The chain combines TRBV10-3 with TRBJ2-7, with 7 nucleotides matching TRBD2. Germline V lookup: CDR1 ENHRY, CDR2 SYGVKD. The CDR3 contains 15 residues. Losses at the gene ends were 0 bases for V and 2 bases for J; bases not matched to a gene: 4. The CDR3 protein is CAISESGRGAYEQYV. DNA of the CDR3: TGTGCCATCAGTGAGTCGGGGAGGGGTGCCTACGAGCAGTACGTC.

This clonotype was seen many times. This chain connects TRBV11-2 to TRBJ2-1; TRBD2 matches at 11 bases. The germline V gene has CDR1 SGHAT and CDR2 FQNNGV. CDR3 size: 17 residues. V was clipped by 5 bases and J by 8 bases; unmatched bases: 14. Here the CDR3 reads CASSGLWPGLAAHEQFF. DNA for the CDR3: TGTGCCAGCAGCGGTCTCTGGCCGGGACTAGCGGCCCATGAGCAGTTCTTC.

This clonotype was seen repeatedly, ten times or more. The J gene is TRBJ1-6, the V gene TRBV6-6, with a weak D call TRBD1 (5 bases). Germline CDR1 reads MNHNY; CDR2 reads SVGAGI (reference sequence). The CDR3 covers 15 residues. Trimming took 5 bases from V and 6 from J, leaving 14 bases between them. The CDR3 region is CASSATQGGNSPLHF. CDR3 DNA: TGTGCCAGCAGTGCGACTCAGGGAGGTAATTCACCCCTCCACTTT.